This TCR beta chain originates from a study of cytomegalovirus exposure and HLA in healthy donors. Sequencing used immunoSEQ multiplex PCR; TCRdb keeps in-frame clones, though not all of them. This table has around 200,000 clones, about 86% appearing once. Between the trimmed V and J ends, which lost 3 bases and 6 bases, there was a span of 15 bases. The CDR3 length is 14 residues. Germline CDR1 and CDR2: MGHDK and SYGVNS. This TCR was sampled from a woman aged 18-30 years in good health and CMV-seropositive. The genes are TRBV25-1 and TRBJ2-7; D gene ambiguous. What was sequenced was PBMCs. CDR3 sequence: CASSEDSLSVEQYF. DNA of the CDR3: TGTGCCAGCAGTGAGGATAGCTTGAGCGTCGAGCAGTACTTC.